This section outlines one T cell receptor beta chain sequence together with its context. Germline values: CDR1 MDHEN, CDR2 SYDVKM. V lost 6 bases and J 0 bases, leaving 8 bases between the germline ends. CDR3 length: 13 residues. TCRdb's copy holds only in-frame clones and misses some; the assay was immunoSEQ multiplex PCR. In the table there are approximately 730,000 clones, 75% to 90% of which are singletons. This record comes from a study of shared T cell receptors in the human thymus. Separately, the same data were catalogued under a study of human thymus T cells. That paper notes: The thymus tissue came from resections taken during corrective heart surgery. Gene usage (both V and J) appeared biased in thymic and blood repertoires. Unrelated individuals reportedly shared highly overlapping thymic TCR repertoires.

The source of this sequence is a girl in the first two years of life with a congenital heart defect. The sample comprised thymocytes. The chain carries TRBV28 and TRBJ1-2, with D uncertain. In DNA, the CDR3 is TGTGCCAGCAGACAGAGAGCTAACTATGGCTACACCTTC. Translated: CASRQRANYGYTF.